This T cell receptor beta chain was profiled in a study of radiation and T cells in renal cell carcinoma. V was pared by 4 bases and J by 10 bases, with 16 bases between. The CDR3 is made up of 13 amino acids. CDR1 is MNHNS and CDR2 is SASEGT in the germline V gene. Time point of the sample: baseline pretreatment blood. Treatment of the sample: 15 Gy SBRT to primary tumor, nephrectomy 4 weeks later. After SBRT, blood was collected at 2 and 4 weeks, plus baseline. Sequencing was performed with immunoSEQ multiplex PCR; in TCRdb, only in-frame clones are kept and a portion is missing. The profile shows about 130,000 clones, approximately 80% of them singletons.

The sequence was obtained from an older woman with renal cell carcinoma. The specimen was blood, collected from a patient whose treatment included radiotherapy and nephrectomy. The chain employs TRBV6-1 and TRBJ1-1; D not certain. In DNA, the CDR3 is TGTGCCAGCAGTGGAAATGTATGGCCTGGAGCTTTCTTT. Amino acids: CASSGNVWPGAFF.